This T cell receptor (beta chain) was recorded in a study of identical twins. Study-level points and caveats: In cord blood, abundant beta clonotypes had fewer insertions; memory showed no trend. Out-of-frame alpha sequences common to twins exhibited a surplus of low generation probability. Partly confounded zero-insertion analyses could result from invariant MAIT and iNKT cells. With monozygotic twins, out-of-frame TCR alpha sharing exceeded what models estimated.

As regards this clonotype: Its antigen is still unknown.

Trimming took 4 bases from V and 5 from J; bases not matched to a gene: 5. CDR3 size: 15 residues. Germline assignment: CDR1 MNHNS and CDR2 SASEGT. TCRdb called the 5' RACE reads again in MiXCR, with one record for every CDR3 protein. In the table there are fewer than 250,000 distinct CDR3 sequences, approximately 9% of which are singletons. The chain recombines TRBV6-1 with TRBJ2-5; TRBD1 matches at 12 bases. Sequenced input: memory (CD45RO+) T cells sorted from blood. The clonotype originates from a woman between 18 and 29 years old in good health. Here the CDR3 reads CASSVGQGAWETQYF. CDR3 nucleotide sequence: TGTGCCAGCAGTGTGGGACAGGGGGCGTGGGAGACCCAGTACTTC.